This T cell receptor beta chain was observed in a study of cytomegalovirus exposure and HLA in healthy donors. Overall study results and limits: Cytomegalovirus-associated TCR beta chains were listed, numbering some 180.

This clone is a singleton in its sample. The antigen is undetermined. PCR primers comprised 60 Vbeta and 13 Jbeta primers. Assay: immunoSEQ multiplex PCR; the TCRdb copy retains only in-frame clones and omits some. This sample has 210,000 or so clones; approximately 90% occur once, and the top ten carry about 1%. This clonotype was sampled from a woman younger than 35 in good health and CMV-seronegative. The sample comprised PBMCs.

In nucleotides, the CDR3 is TGCGCCAGCAGCCAAGCCCGGGGAGTCACTGAAGCTTTCTTT. Translated: CASSQARGVTEAFF. The chain employs TRBV4-3 and TRBJ1-1; D gene unclear. There are 14 residues in the CDR3. CDR1 and CDR2 (germline): LGHNA, YSLEER. V dropped 1 base and J dropped 4 bases, with 10 bases sitting between them.